These 7 T cell receptor beta chains came from one sample sequenced in a study of long-term antiretroviral therapy in people with HIV. Researchers report immunoSEQ v3.0 was run at survey level. Assay used: immunoSEQ multiplex PCR; TCRdb lists only in-frame clones, some missing. The repertoire includes some 24,000 clones, approximately 83% of them detected once, and approximately 5.1% sits in the top ten. This material consisted of unsorted PBMCs, taken 0.7 years before starting antiretroviral therapy. The receptors come from a man aged 25 to 40 with HIV.

The V gene is TRBV21-1, the J gene TRBJ2-7; whether TRBD2, the table's D call, matches the DNA was not checked. TRBV21-1 is assigned pseudogene status. The CDR3 runs to 17 residues. The CDR3 reads CASSKKSLAGRFYEQYF. The DNA for the CDR3 is TGTGCCAGCAGCAAAAAGTCACTAGCGGGAAGGTTCTACGAGCAGTACTTC.

The genes are TRBV30 and TRBJ1-6, with a tentative D call TRBD1 (6 bases). The CDR3 is 13 residues long. Trimming shortened V by 5 bases and J by 9 bases, and 14 bases separated the two germline ends. Germline V lookup: CDR1 GTSNPN, CDR2 SVGIG (reference sequence). The CDR3 coding sequence is TGTGCCTGGCTAGACAGGCTAGGTTCACCCCTCCACTTT. Translating it yields CAWLDRLGSPLHF.

The rearrangement uses TRBV5-1 and TRBJ2-7; 9 nucleotides match TRBD1. The V gene end was trimmed by 6 bases and the J gene end by 2 bases; junction bases not matched to a gene: 3. This CDR3 has 13 residues. The germline CDR1 and CDR2 sequences are SGHRS and YFSETQ. CDR3 sequence: CASTDRGAYEQYF. The CDR3 region has the DNA TGCGCCAGCACCGACAGGGGGGCCTACGAGCAGTACTTC.

The chain uses TRBV15 and TRBJ2-3; 8 bases are a match to TRBD2. J lost 1 base, V lost 2 bases, and 5 bases had no gene match. CDR1 and CDR2 (germline): LNHNV, YYDKDF (reference sequence). The CDR3 sequence is 16 residues long. The CDR3 region has the DNA TGTGCCACCAGCAGACGGGAAGCGGGAGGCACAGATACGCAGTATTTT. Its translation: CATSRREAGGTDTQYF.

The CDR3 DNA follows: TGCGCCAGCAGCTTAGGAGATACGCAGTATTTT. Residues: CASSLGDTQYF. The rearrangement joins TRBV5-1 to TRBJ2-3; D gene unclear. Germline values: CDR1 SGHRS, CDR2 YFSETQ. V was shortened by 2 bases and J by 5 bases, with 3 bases between the two germline ends. The CDR3 totals 11 residues.

V is TRBV5-1 and J is TRBJ1-1; 7 positions agree with TRBD1. Germline V gene lookup returns CDR1 SGHRS and CDR2 YFSETQ. The V and J ends lost 4 bases and 1 base, in that order; junction bases with no gene match: 4. The CDR3 is 14 amino acids. CDR3 residues: CASSAGTANTEAFF. CDR3 sequence (DNA): TGCGCCAGCAGCGCCGGGACAGCGAACACTGAAGCTTTCTTT.

The chain employs TRBV7-9 and TRBJ2-5; D is perhaps TRBD1 (6 bases). V was pared by 4 bases and J by 1 base, with 16 bases between. CDR1 and CDR2 (germline): SEHNR, FQNEAQ (reference sequence). CDR3 size: 16 residues. The CDR3 region is CASSSSVDRSQETQYF. Here the CDR3 DNA reads TGTGCCAGCAGCTCCTCCGTCGACAGGAGCCAAGAGACCCAGTACTTC.